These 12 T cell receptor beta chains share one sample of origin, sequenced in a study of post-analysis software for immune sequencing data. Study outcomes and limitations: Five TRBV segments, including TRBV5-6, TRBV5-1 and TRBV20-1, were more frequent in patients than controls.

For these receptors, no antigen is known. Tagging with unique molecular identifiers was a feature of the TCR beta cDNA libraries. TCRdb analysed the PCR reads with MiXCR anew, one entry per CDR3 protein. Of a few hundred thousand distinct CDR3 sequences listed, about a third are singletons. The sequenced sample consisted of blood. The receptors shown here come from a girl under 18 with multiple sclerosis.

CDR3 in amino acids: CASSYSYPRKTQYF. The CDR3 DNA is TGTGCCAGCAGTTACTCGTATCCGAGAAAGACCCAGTACTTC. The chain has TRBV6-5 and TRBJ2-5; D unresolved. The CDR3 consists of 14 residues. The germline gives CDR1 MNHEY, CDR2 SVGAGI. Trimming stripped 0 bases from V and 6 bases from J, with 11 bases between.

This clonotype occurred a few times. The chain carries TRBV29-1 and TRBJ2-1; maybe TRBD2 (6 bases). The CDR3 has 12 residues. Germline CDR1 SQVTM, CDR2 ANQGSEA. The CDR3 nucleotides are TGCAGTCTTAGGGAGGCAAAAAATGAGCAGTTCTTC. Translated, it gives CSLREAKNEQFF.

The DNA of the CDR3 is TGTGCCAGCAGCCGCTATCTCTCGGGGGGCGAGGACTATGGCTACACCTTC. It encodes CASSRYLSGGEDYGYTF. The chain joins TRBV7-2 to TRBJ1-2, with D possibly being TRBD1 (6 bases). This CDR3 has 17 residues. Trimming removed 5 bases from V and 3 bases from J, with 22 bases in between. CDR1 is SGHTA and CDR2 is FQGNSA in the germline V gene.

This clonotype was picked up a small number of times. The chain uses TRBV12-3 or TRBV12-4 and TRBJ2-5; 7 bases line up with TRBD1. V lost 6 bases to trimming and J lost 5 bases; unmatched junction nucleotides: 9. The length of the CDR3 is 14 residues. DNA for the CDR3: TGTGCCAGCAGCCCGACAGGGTATAGGGAGACCCAGTACTTC. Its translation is CASSPTGYRETQYF.

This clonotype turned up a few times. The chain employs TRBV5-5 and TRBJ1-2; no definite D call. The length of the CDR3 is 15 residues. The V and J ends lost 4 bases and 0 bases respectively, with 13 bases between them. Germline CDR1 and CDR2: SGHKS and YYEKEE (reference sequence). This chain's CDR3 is CASSPEAGTNYGYTF. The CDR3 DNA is TGTGCCAGCAGCCCAGAGGCCGGGACTAACTATGGCTACACCTTC. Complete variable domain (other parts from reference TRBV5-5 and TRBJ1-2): DAGVTQSPTHLIKTRGQQVTLRCSPISGHKSVSWYQQVLGQGPQFIFQYYEKEERGRGNFPDRFSARQFPNYSSELNVNALLLGDSALYLCASSPEAGTNYGYTFGSGTRLTVV.

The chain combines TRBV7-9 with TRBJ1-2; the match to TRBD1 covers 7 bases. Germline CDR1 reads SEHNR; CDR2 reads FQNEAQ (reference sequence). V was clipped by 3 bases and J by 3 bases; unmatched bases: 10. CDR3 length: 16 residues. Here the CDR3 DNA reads TGTGCCAGCAGCTTGGGCAGGGGGATTATATACTATGGCTACACCTTC. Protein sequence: CASSLGRGIIYYGYTF.

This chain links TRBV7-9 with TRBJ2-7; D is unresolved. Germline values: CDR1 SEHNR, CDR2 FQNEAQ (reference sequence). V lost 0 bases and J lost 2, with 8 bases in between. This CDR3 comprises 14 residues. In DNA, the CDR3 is TGTGCCAGCAGCTTAGCACAGATAGCCTACGAGCAGTACTTC. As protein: CASSLAQIAYEQYF.

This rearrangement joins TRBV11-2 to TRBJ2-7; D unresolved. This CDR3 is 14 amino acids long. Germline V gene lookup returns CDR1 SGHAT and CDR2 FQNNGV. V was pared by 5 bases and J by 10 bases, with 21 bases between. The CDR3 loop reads CASSPLTDAVPQYF. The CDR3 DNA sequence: TGTGCCAGCAGCCCCCTGACCGACGCGGTCCCCCAGTACTTC.

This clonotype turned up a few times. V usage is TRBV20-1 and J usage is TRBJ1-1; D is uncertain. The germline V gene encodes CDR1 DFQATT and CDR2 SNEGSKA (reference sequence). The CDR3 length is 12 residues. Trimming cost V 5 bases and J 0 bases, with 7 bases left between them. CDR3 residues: CSAPPVNTEAFF. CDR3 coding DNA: TGCAGTGCTCCCCCTGTGAACACTGAAGCTTTCTTT.

The CDR3 spells CASSGVEAGLNTEAFF. DNA of the CDR3: TGTGCCAGCAGCGGAGTAGAGGCAGGACTAAACACTGAAGCTTTCTTT. This rearrangement joins TRBV3-1 to TRBJ1-1; D is uncertain. The CDR3 totals 16 residues. V gave up 5 bases and J gave up 2 bases, with 18 bases separating them. Looked up from germline, CDR1 is LGHDT and CDR2 is YNNKEL (reference sequence).

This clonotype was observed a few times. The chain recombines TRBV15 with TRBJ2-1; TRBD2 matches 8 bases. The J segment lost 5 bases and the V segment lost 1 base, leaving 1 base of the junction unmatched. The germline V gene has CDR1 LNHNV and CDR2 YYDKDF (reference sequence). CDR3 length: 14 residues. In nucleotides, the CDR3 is TGTGCCACCAGCAGAGCGGGGGGGGACAATGAGCAGTTCTTC. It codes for CATSRAGGDNEQFF.

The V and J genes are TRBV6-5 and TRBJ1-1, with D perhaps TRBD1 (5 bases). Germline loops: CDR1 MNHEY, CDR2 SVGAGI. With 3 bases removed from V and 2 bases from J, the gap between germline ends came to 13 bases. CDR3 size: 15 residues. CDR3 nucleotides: TGTGCCAGCAGTTATTCGGGGGGAGGAAACACTGAAGCTTTCTTT. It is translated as CASSYSGGGNTEAFF.